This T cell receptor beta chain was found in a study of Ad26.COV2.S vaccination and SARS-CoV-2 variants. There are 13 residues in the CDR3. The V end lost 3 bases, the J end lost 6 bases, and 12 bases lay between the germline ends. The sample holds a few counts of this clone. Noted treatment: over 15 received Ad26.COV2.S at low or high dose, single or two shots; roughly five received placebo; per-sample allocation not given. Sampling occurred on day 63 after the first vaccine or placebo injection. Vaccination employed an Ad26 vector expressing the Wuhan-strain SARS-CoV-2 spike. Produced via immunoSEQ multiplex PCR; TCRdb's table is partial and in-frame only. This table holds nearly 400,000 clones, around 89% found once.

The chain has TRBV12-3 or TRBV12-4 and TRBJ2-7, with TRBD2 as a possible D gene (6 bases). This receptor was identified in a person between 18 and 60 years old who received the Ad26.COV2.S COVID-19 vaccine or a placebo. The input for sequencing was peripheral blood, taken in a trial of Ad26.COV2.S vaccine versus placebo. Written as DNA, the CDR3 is TGTGCCAGCAGTTTGATGCCCGGGGGCGAGCAGTACTTC. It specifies CASSLMPGGEQYF.